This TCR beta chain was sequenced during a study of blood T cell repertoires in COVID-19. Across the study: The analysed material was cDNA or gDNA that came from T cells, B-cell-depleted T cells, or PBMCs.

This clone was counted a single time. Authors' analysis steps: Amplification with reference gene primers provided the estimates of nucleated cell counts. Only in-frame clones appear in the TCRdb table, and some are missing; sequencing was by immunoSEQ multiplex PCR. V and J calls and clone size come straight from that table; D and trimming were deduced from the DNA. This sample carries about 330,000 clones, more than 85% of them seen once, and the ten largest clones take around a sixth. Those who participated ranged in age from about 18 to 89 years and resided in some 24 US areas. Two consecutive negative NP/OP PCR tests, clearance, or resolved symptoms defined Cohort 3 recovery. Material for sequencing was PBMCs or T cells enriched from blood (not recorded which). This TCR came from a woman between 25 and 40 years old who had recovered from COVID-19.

The CDR3 DNA is TGTGCCAGCAGTTACGGCAGACAGGGAGGAGAGACCCAGTACTTC. Amino acid sequence: CASSYGRQGGETQYF. The chain has TRBV6-5 and TRBJ2-5, with D possibly matching TRBD1 (7 bases). The CDR3 covers 15 residues. CDR1 is MNHEY, CDR2 SVGAGI, per germline. The V end was cut by 2 bases, the J end by 4 bases, with 14 bases between.